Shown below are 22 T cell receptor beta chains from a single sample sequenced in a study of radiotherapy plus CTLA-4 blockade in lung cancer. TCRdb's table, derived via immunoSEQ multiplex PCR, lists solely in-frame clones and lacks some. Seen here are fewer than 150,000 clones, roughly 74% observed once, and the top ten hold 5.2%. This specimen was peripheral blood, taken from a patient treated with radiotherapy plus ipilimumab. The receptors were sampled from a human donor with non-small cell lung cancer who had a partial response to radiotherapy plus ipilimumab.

Written as DNA, the CDR3 is TGTGCCAGCAGCCACAGGAGCACAGATACGCAGTATTTT. This gives the protein CASSHRSTDTQYF. The rearrangement links TRBV11-3 to TRBJ2-3; maybe TRBD1 (5 bases). Germline values: CDR1 SGHNT, CDR2 YENEEA. This CDR3 comprises 13 residues. The V and J ends lost 5 bases and 0 bases respectively, with 6 bases between them.

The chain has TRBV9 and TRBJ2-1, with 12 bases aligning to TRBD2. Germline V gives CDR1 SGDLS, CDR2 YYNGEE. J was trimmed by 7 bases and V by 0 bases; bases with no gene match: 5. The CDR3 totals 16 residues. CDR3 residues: CASSVEASGRVNEQFF. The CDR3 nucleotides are TGTGCCAGCAGCGTAGAAGCTAGCGGGAGGGTTAATGAGCAGTTCTTC.

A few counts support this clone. For the CDR3, the DNA is TGTGCCACCAGCAGAGATCCAGGGCCCCAAGAGACCCAGTACTTC. It codes for CATSRDPGPQETQYF. The V gene is TRBV15, the J gene TRBJ2-5, with a weak D call TRBD1 (5 bases). Trimming took 0 bases from V and 1 from J, leaving 9 bases between them. CDR3 length equals 15 residues. CDR1 and CDR2 (germline): LNHNV, YYDKDF (reference sequence).

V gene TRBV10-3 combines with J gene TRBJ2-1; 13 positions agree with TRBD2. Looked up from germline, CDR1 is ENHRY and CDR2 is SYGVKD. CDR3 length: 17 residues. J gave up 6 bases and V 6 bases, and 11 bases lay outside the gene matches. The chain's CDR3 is CAISRTSGSGTINEQFF. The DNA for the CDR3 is TGTGCCATCAGCCGGACTAGCGGGAGCGGTACAATCAATGAGCAGTTCTTC.

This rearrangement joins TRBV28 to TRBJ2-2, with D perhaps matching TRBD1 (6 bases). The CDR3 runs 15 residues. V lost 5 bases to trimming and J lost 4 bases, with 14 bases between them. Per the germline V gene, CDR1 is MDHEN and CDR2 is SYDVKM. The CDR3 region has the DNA TGTGCCAGCAGTCCCCCACAGGGTCCCACCGGGGAGCTGTTTTTT. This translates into CASSPPQGPTGELFF.

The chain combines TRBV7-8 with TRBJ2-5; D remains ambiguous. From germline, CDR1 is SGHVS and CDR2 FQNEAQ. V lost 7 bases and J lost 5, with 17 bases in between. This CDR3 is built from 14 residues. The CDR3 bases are TGTGCCAGCATGAATAATGATGTCAGGGAGACCCAGTACTTC. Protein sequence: CASMNNDVRETQYF.

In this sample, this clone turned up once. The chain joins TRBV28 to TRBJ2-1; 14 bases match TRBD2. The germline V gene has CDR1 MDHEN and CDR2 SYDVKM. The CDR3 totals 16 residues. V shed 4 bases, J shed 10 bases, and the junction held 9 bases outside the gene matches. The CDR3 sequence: CASSWGGLAGAGEQFF. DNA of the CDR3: TGTGCCAGCAGTTGGGGGGGACTAGCGGGAGCTGGGGAGCAGTTCTTC.

CDR3 protein: CASSLAMVGDTEAFF. The CDR3 DNA follows: TGCGCCAGCAGCTTGGCCATGGTTGGAGACACTGAAGCTTTCTTT. This chain connects TRBV5-1 to TRBJ1-1, with D unclear. The CDR3 contains 15 residues. Trimming left V 0 bases short and J 3 bases short, with 12 bases between. The germline V gene encodes CDR1 SGHRS and CDR2 YFSETQ.

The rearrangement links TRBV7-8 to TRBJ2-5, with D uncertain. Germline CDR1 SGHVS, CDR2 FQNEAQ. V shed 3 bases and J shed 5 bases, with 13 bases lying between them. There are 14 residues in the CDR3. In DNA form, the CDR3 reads TGTGCCAGCAGCTTTACCCCACATAAGGAGACCCAGTACTTC. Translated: CASSFTPHKETQYF. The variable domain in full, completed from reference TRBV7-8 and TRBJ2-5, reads GAGVSQSPRYKVAKRGQDVALRCDPISGHVSLFWYQQALGQGPEFLTYFQNEAQLDKSGLPSDRFFAERPEGSVSTLKIQRTQQEDSAVYLCASSFTPHKETQYFGPGTRLLVL.

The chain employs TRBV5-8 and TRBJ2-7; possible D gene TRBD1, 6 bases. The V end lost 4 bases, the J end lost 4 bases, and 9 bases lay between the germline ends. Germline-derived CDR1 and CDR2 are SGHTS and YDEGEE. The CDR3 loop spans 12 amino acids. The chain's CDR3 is CASSLTGYEQYV. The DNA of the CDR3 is TGTGCCAGCAGCCTGACAGGTTACGAGCAGTACGTC.

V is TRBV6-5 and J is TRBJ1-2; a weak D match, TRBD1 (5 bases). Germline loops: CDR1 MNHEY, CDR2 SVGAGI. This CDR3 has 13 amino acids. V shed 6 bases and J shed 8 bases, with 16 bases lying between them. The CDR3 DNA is TGTGCCAGCAGCCCCGGGCGGGGGGGAGGCTACACCTTC. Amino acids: CASSPGRGGGYTF.

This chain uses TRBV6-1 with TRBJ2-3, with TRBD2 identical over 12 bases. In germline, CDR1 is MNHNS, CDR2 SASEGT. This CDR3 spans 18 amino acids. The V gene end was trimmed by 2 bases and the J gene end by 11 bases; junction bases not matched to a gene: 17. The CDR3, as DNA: TGTGCCAGCAGTGAATATGGACTAGCGGGAACCAACCAAGAGGGGCAGTATTTT. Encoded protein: CASSEYGLAGTNQEGQYF.

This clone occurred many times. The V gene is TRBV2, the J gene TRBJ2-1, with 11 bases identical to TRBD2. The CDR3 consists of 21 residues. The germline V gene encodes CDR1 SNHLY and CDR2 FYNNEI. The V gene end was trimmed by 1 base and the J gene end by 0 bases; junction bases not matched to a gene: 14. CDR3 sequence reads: CASSEGFGLAGGKSSYNEQFF. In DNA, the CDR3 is TGTGCCAGCAGTGAAGGGTTCGGGCTAGCGGGAGGTAAAAGCTCCTACAATGAGCAGTTCTTC.

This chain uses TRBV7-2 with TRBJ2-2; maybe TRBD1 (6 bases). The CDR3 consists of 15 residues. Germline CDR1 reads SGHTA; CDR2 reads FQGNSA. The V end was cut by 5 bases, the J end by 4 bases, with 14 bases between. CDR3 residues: CASSPPNRATGELFF. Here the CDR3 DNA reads TGTGCCAGCAGCCCCCCTAACAGGGCCACCGGGGAGCTGTTTTTT.

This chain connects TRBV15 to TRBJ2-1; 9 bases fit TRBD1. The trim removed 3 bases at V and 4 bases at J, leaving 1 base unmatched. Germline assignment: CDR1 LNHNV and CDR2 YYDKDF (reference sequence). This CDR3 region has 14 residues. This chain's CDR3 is CATSRGTGYNEQFF. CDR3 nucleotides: TGTGCCACCAGCAGGGGGACAGGGTACAATGAGCAGTTCTTC.

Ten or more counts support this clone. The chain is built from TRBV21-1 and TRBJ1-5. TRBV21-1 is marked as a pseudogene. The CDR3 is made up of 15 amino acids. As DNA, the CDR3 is TGTGCCAGCAACCGTCCTCCGGGGGGCAGTCAGCCCCAGCATTTT. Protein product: CASNRPPGGSQPQHF.

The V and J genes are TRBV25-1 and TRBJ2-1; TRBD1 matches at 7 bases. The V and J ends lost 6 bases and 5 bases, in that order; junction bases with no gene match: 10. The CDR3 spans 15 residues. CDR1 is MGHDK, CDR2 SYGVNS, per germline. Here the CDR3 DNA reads TGTGCCAGCAGCTCCCCCGCGCAGGGGGACAATGAGCAGTTCTTC. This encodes CASSSPAQGDNEQFF.

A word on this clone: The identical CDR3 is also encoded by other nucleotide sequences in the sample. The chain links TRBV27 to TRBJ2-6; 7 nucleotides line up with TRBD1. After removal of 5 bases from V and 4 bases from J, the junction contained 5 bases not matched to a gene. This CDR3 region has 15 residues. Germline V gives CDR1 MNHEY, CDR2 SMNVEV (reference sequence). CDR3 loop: CASSPTGAGANVLTF. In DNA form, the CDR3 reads TGTGCCAGCAGTCCCACAGGGGCCGGGGCCAACGTCCTGACTTTC. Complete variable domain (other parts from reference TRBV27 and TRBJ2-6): EAQVTQNPRYLITVTGKKLTVTCSQNMNHEYMSWYRQDPGLGLRQIYYSMNVEVTDKGDVPEGYKVSRKEKRNFPLILESPSPNQTSLYFCASSPTGAGANVLTFGAGSRLTVL.

CDR3 in DNA: TGTGCCAGCAGCCAAGATTTTATCGGGGGGCATCAGCCCCAGCATTTT. As protein: CASSQDFIGGHQPQHF. The chain is built from TRBV4-2 and TRBJ1-5, with D possibly being TRBD1 (6 bases). This CDR3 comprises 16 residues. Between the trimmed V and J ends, which lost 0 bases and 5 bases, there was a span of 14 bases. Germline V gene sequence: CDR1 LGHNA, CDR2 YNFKEQ.

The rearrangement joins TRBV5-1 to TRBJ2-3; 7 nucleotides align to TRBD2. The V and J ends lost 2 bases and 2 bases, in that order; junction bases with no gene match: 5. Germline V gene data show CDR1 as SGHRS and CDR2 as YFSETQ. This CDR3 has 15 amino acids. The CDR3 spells CASSFGGRDTDTQYF. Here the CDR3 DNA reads TGCGCCAGCAGCTTCGGCGGGAGAGACACAGATACGCAGTATTTT.

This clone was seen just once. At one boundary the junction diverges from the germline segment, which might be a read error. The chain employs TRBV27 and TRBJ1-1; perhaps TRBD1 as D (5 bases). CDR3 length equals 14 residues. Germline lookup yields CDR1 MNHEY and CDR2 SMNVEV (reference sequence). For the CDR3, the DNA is TGTGTCAGCAGTTTATCGGGGAGGGGACCTGAAGCTTTCTTT. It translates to CVSSLSGRGPEAFF.

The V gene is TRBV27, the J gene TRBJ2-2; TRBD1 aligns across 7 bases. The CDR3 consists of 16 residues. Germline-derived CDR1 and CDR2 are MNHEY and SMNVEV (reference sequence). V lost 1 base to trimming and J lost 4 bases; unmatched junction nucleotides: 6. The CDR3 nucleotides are TGTGCCAGCAGTTTATGGCCGGGACAGAGCACCGGGGAGCTGTTTTTT. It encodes CASSLWPGQSTGELFF.